This is a list of T cell receptor beta chains from one sample in a study of PD-L1 blockade in urothelial cancer. Assay: immunoSEQ multiplex PCR; the TCRdb copy retains only in-frame clones and omits some. The sample lists some 28,000 clones, 80% to 85% occurring once. The sequences come from PBMCs, collected around atezolizumab (anti-PD-L1) treatment. Receptor source: a man aged 50 to 59 with urothelial cancer. Each CDR3 is given with its conserved first and last residue. Fields, in order: clone size, V gene, D gene, J gene, CDR3 protein, CDR3 DNA. A D gene is named only where the DNA matches it firmly. Size is stated for part of the rows, as once, few or many counts, or as a class when the clone is expanded.

NA	TRBV28	NA	TRBJ1-6	CASSSSDTNNSPLHF	TGTGCCAGCAGCTCTTCGGACACTAATAATTCACCCCTCCACTTT
NA	TRBV5-1	TRBD2	TRBJ2-5	CASSSGLAGVGGTGETQYF	TGCGCCAGCAGCTCCGGACTAGCGGGAGTAGGGGGTACGGGAGAGACCCAGTACTTC
NA	TRBV30	NA	TRBJ1-1	CAWSVTGTEAFF	TGTGCCTGGAGTGTGACAGGCACTGAAGCTTTCTTT
NA	TRBV25-1	TRBD1	TRBJ2-2	CASSEQGADTGELFF	TGTGCCAGCAGTGAACAGGGGGCCGACACCGGGGAGCTGTTTTTT
NA	TRBV18	TRBD2	TRBJ2-1	CASSPSVAGGLNEQFF	TGTGCCAGCTCACCCTCGGTGGCGGGGGGCTTAAATGAGCAGTTCTTC
once	TRBV18	TRBD2	TRBJ2-1	CASSPGLAGSAEQFF	TGTGCCAGCTCACCGGGACTAGCGGGATCGGCTGAGCAGTTCTTC
NA	TRBV5-1	TRBD1	TRBJ1-3	CASSFDGQVTGNTIYF	TGCGCCAGCAGCTTTGACGGACAGGTTACTGGAAACACCATATATTTT
NA	TRBV4-1	TRBD2	TRBJ2-7	CASSARLAGSYEQYF	TGCGCCAGCAGCGCTCGACTAGCGGGCTCCTACGAGCAGTACTTC
NA	TRBV5-8	TRBD2	TRBJ2-3	CASSLVRGSTDTQYF	TGTGCCAGCAGCTTGGTGCGGGGGAGCACAGATACGCAGTATTTT
NA	TRBV29-1	TRBD1	TRBJ2-1	CSVERPRGSLSYNEQFF	TGCAGCGTTGAACGGCCCAGGGGGTCCCTCTCCTACAATGAGCAGTTCTTC
medium-sized	TRBV7-2	TRBD1	TRBJ1-2	CASSLEGQGSYGYTF	TGTGCCAGCAGCTTAGAGGGACAGGGAAGTTATGGCTACACCTTC
once	TRBV23-1	TRBD1	TRBJ1-2	CASSQTPGTGGRSNYGYTF	TGCGCCAGCAGTCAAACCCCCGGGACAGGGGGACGATCTAACTATGGCTACACCTTC
NA	TRBV4-1	NA	TRBJ2-3	CASSQDSGASTDTQYF	TGCGCCAGCAGCCAAGATTCGGGAGCTAGCACAGATACGCAGTATTTT
NA	TRBV5-6	TRBD1	TRBJ1-5	CASSATGTGGRVQPQHF	TGTGCCAGCAGCGCAACCGGGACAGGGGGCAGGGTTCAGCCCCAGCATTTT
few	TRBV5-6	TRBD2	TRBJ2-5	CASSVGTSGAGETQYF	TGTGCCAGCAGCGTCGGGACTAGCGGGGCGGGGGAGACCCAGTACTTC
NA	TRBV6-5	TRBD2	TRBJ2-1	CASRRSSGRSNEQFF	TGTGCCAGCAGGAGATCTAGCGGGAGGAGCAATGAGCAGTTCTTC
NA	TRBV9	NA	TRBJ1-2	CASSGDRARRGYTF	TGTGCCAGCAGCGGTGACCGGGCCCGGAGGGGCTACACCTTC
few	TRBV9	NA	TRBJ1-1	CASSVVRGAAFF	TGTGCCAGCAGCGTAGTGCGAGGAGCAGCTTTCTTT
NA	TRBV4-2	NA	TRBJ2-2	CASSQDIGRSNTGELFF	TGTGCCAGCAGCCAAGATATTGGCAGATCGAACACCGGGGAGCTGTTTTTT
NA	TRBV7-2	TRBD1	TRBJ2-1	CASSAQTGAAREQFF	TGTGCCAGCAGCGCCCAGACAGGGGCGGCCAGGGAGCAGTTCTTC
NA	TRBV2	TRBD2	TRBJ2-2	CASSLLAGNTGELFF	TGTGCCAGCAGTCTACTAGCGGGGAACACCGGGGAGCTGTTTTTT
NA	TRBV27	TRBD1	TRBJ2-5	CAYRGVAYQETQYF	TGTGCCTACAGGGGGGTAGCCTACCAAGAGACCCAGTACTTC
few	TRBV7-2	TRBD2	TRBJ2-1	CASSFSGVLAGGEQFF	TGTGCCAGCAGCTTCTCCGGAGTACTAGCGGGAGGGGAGCAGTTCTTC
NA	TRBV15	NA	TRBJ1-5	CATSRGGEIQPQHF	TGTGCCACCAGCAGAGGGGGGGAAATTCAGCCCCAGCATTTT
NA	TRBV10-3	TRBD2	TRBJ2-6	CAISDLGGGLGANVLTF	TGTGCCATCAGTGATCTTGGGGGAGGGTTGGGGGCCAACGTCCTGACTTTC
NA	TRBV12-5	NA	TRBJ2-2	CASGLAGGSDTGELFF	TGTGCTAGTGGTTTGGCGGGTGGTTCGGACACCGGGGAGCTGTTTTTT
NA	TRBV11-2	TRBD2	TRBJ2-1	CASSTAGLAGKEQFF	TGTGCCAGCAGCACCGCTGGACTAGCGGGAAAAGAGCAGTTCTTC
NA	TRBV5-3	TRBD2	TRBJ2-2	CARSLRGPWGGGSGELFF	TGTGCCAGAAGTCTAAGGGGCCCCTGGGGGGGAGGGAGCGGGGAGCTGTTTTTT
NA	TRBV10-1	TRBD1	TRBJ2-7	CASRGQGAGEQYF	TGCGCCAGCAGGGGACAGGGGGCTGGAGAGCAGTACTTC
NA	TRBV5-1	TRBD1	TRBJ1-5	CASSPVAGGNQPQHF	TGCGCCAGCAGCCCGGTGGCAGGGGGTAATCAGCCCCAGCATTTT
NA	TRBV25-1	NA	TRBJ2-1	CASSQSKDWEQFF	TGTGCCAGCAGTCAATCGAAGGACTGGGAGCAGTTCTTC
NA	TRBV29-1	TRBD1	TRBJ2-2	CSAGTASNTGELFF	TGCAGCGCGGGGACAGCCTCGAACACCGGGGAGCTGTTTTTT
few	TRBV10-3	TRBD1	TRBJ2-7	CAISPMDRGDYEQYF	TGTGCCATAAGCCCGATGGACAGGGGCGACTACGAGCAGTACTTC
NA	TRBV19	TRBD1	TRBJ1-2	CASRTGVYGYTF	TGTGCCAGTAGAACAGGGGTCTATGGCTACACCTTC
once	TRBV18	TRBD1	TRBJ2-7	CASSPRDRGGEQYF	TGTGCCAGCTCACCGCGGGACAGGGGAGGGGAGCAGTACTTC
NA	TRBV28	NA	TRBJ2-5	CASSLAGALRETQYF	TGTGCCAGCAGTTTAGCAGGGGCGCTAAGAGAGACCCAGTACTTC
NA	TRBV28	NA	TRBJ2-3	CASSGGASGTDTQYF	TGTGCCAGCAGTGGGGGGGCTAGCGGAACAGATACGCAGTATTTT
NA	TRBV27	NA	TRBJ1-1	CASSLAGMNTEAFF	TGTGCCAGCAGTTTGGCGGGAATGAACACTGAAGCTTTCTTT
NA	TRBV5-1	TRBD1	TRBJ1-6	CASSYADRGPSYNSPLHF	TGCGCCAGCAGCTATGCAGACAGGGGGCCTTCCTATAATTCACCCCTCCACTTT
once	TRBV7-2	NA	TRBJ2-2	CASSLGRVNTGELFF	TGTGCCAGCAGCTTGGGCAGGGTTAACACCGGGGAGCTGTTTTTT
NA	TRBV28	NA	TRBJ2-1	CASRDRDSSYNEQFF	TGTGCCAGCAGGGACCGGGACTCCTCCTACAATGAGCAGTTCTTC
NA	TRBV11-2	TRBD1	TRBJ1-2	CASSPVQGGIGGYTF	TGTGCCAGCAGCCCCGTTCAAGGGGGCATTGGAGGCTACACCTTC
NA	TRBV11-2	NA	TRBJ2-3	CASSLVGLSTDTQYF	TGTGCCAGCAGCTTAGTCGGTTTATCGACAGATACGCAGTATTTT
NA	TRBV5-1	TRBD1	TRBJ1-2	CASSYGQEYGYTF	TGCGCCAGCAGCTATGGACAGGAGTATGGCTACACCTTC
few	TRBV7-7	TRBD2	TRBJ2-1	CASSLAGAPKEQFF	TGTGCTAGCAGCTTAGCGGGAGCCCCGAAGGAGCAGTTCTTC
once	TRBV5-4	NA	TRBJ1-2	CASSPEQGELYGYTF	TGTGCCAGCAGCCCCGAACAAGGAGAACTCTATGGCTACACCTTC
NA	TRBV9	NA	TRBJ2-3	CASSVAGTSDTQYF	TGTGCCAGCAGCGTTGCGGGGACTTCAGATACGCAGTATTTT
NA	TRBV9	NA	TRBJ2-2	CASSVQAATNTGELFF	TGTGCCAGCAGCGTACAAGCGGCCACGAACACCGGGGAGCTGTTTTTT
once	TRBV11-2	NA	TRBJ2-2	CASSLSRGTGELFF	TGTGCCAGCAGCTTAAGTAGGGGAACCGGGGAGCTGTTTTTT
NA	TRBV6-1	NA	TRBJ2-1	CASSGPGLPEQFF	TGTGCCAGCAGTGGTCCAGGACTACCTGAGCAGTTCTTC
once	TRBV6-4	TRBD2	TRBJ2-2	CASSPLAGRNTGELFF	TGTGCCAGCAGTCCCCTAGCGGGGAGGAACACCGGGGAGCTGTTTTTT